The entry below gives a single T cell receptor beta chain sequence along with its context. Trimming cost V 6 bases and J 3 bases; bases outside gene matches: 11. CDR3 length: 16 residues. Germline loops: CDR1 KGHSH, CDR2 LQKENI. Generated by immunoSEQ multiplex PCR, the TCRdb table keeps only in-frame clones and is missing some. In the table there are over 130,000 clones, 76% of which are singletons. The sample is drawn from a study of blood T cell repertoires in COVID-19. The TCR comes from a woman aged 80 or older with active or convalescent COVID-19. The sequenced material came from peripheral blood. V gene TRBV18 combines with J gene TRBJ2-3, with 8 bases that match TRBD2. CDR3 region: CASSRTGGGRTDTQYF. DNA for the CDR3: TGTGCCAGCTCCCGGACTGGCGGGGGGAGAACAGATACGCAGTATTTT. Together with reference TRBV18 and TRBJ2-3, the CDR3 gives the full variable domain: NAGVMQNPRHLVRRRGQEARLRCSPMKGHSHVYWYRQLPEEGLKFMVYLQKENIIDESGMPKERFSAEFPKEGPSILRIQQVVRGDSAAYFCASSRTGGGRTDTQYFGPGTRLTVL.